A selection of T cell receptor beta chains follows, all from one sample in a study of T cells in Graves' hyperthyroidism and ophthalmopathy. MiXCR was run by TCRdb on the multiplex PCR reads, yielding one entry per CDR3 protein. The repertoire has about 840,000 distinct CDR3 sequences, 38% of them found once; the top ten carry around 9.3%. The sequenced material came from blood. All receptors come from a man aged 18-30 years with Graves' hyperthyroidism. CDR3s include the opening cysteine and the closing phenylalanine or tryptophan. Fields, in order: V gene, clone size, D gene, J gene, CDR3 DNA, CDR3 protein. The D gene is left open where the match is weak. A row's size may be missing; if present it is once, few, many or a size class.

v_call: TRBV7-3
clone_size: few
d_call: -
j_call: TRBJ1-2
cdr3_nt: TGTGCCAGCAGCTTAAACGGGGAGGGATACACCTTC
cdr3_aa: CASSLNGEGYTF

v_call: TRBV20-1
clone_size: -
d_call: -
j_call: TRBJ2-1
cdr3_nt: TGCAGTGCTAGGGAGACCTTCACATTTTACAATGAGCAGTTCTTC
cdr3_aa: CSARETFTFYNEQFF

v_call: TRBV2
clone_size: -
d_call: -
j_call: TRBJ2-5
cdr3_nt: TGTGCCAGCAGTTTAGCCCCGGGAGTTACGTACCAAGAGACCCAGTACTTC
cdr3_aa: CASSLAPGVTYQETQYF

v_call: TRBV4-1
clone_size: -
d_call: TRBD1
j_call: TRBJ2-7
cdr3_nt: TGTGCCAGCAGCCAAGAAACAGGGGAGAGGTATTCCTTC
cdr3_aa: CASSQETGERYSF

v_call: TRBV12-3/TRBV12-4
clone_size: -
d_call: -
j_call: TRBJ2-7
cdr3_nt: TGTGCCACCCTAAGTGGACGGGGCCACGAGCAGTACTTC
cdr3_aa: CATLSGRGHEQYF

v_call: TRBV6-2/TRBV6-3
clone_size: -
d_call: -
j_call: TRBJ2-7
cdr3_nt: TGTGCCAGCAGTTTTCACAGAGAACGGATCGCCTACGAGCAGTACTTC
cdr3_aa: CASSFHRERIAYEQYF

v_call: TRBV9
clone_size: -
d_call: -
j_call: TRBJ2-7
cdr3_nt: TGTGCCAGCAGTCGGCAGTCCTCTCAGGGCGAGCAGTACTTC
cdr3_aa: CASSRQSSQGEQYF

v_call: TRBV7-9
clone_size: many
d_call: -
j_call: TRBJ1-5
cdr3_nt: TGTGCCAGCAGCTGGGACAATCAGCCCCAGCATTTT
cdr3_aa: CASSWDNQPQHF

v_call: TRBV15
clone_size: -
d_call: -
j_call: TRBJ2-5
cdr3_nt: TGTGCCAGCAGCCCCACCGGGACTCCTGGGGAGACCCAGTACTTC
cdr3_aa: CASSPTGTPGETQYF

v_call: TRBV5-6
clone_size: -
d_call: TRBD1
j_call: TRBJ1-2
cdr3_nt: TGTGCCAGCATCCTGGCTGGGACAGTTGAGAACTATGGCTACACCTTC
cdr3_aa: CASILAGTVENYGYTF

v_call: TRBV25-1
clone_size: many
d_call: TRBD1
j_call: TRBJ2-5
cdr3_nt: TGTGCCAGCAGTGACCCCAAGGGCCGACAGGGGCGGGAGACCCAGTACTTC
cdr3_aa: CASSDPKGRQGRETQYF

v_call: TRBV7-6
clone_size: -
d_call: -
j_call: TRBJ1-1
cdr3_nt: TGTGCCGGCAGCTTTAACCAGGAGCAGAACACTGAAGCTTTCTTT
cdr3_aa: CAGSFNQEQNTEAFF

v_call: TRBV10-3
clone_size: -
d_call: -
j_call: TRBJ1-6
cdr3_nt: TGTGCCATCATGGAGGAAGGGGCGAATTCACCCCTCCACTTT
cdr3_aa: CAIMEEGANSPLHF

v_call: TRBV12-3/TRBV12-4
clone_size: -
d_call: -
j_call: TRBJ2-7
cdr3_nt: TGTGCCAGCAGGGCCGGGACCTCCTACGAGCAGTACTTC
cdr3_aa: CASRAGTSYEQYF

v_call: TRBV2
clone_size: few
d_call: -
j_call: TRBJ2-7
cdr3_nt: TGTGCCAGCAGTGGATGGCGGGCCGACTATTACTCCTACGAGCAGTACTTC
cdr3_aa: CASSGWRADYYSYEQYF

v_call: TRBV7-9
clone_size: many
d_call: -
j_call: TRBJ2-6
cdr3_nt: TGTGCCAGCAACCCGCAGGGACCTGAAATTTCTGGGGCCAACGTCCTGACTTTC
cdr3_aa: CASNPQGPEISGANVLTF

v_call: TRBV10-1
clone_size: many
d_call: TRBD1
j_call: TRBJ1-2
cdr3_nt: TGCGCCAGCAGTGAGTCGGGACAGGGGTATTACTATGGCTACACCTTC
cdr3_aa: CASSESGQGYYYGYTF

v_call: TRBV9
clone_size: few
d_call: -
j_call: TRBJ2-7
cdr3_nt: TGTGCCAGCAGCCCAGACGGGGGGCGCGAGCAGTACTTC
cdr3_aa: CASSPDGGREQYF

v_call: TRBV2
clone_size: many
d_call: TRBD2
j_call: TRBJ2-7
cdr3_nt: TGTGCCAGCAGTGAGGGAGGGGCGGTCTCCTACGAGCAGTACTTC
cdr3_aa: CASSEGGAVSYEQYF

v_call: TRBV6-5
clone_size: -
d_call: -
j_call: TRBJ1-2
cdr3_nt: TGTGCCAGCAGGATTCGACAGACATCTAACTATGGCTACACCTTC
cdr3_aa: CASRIRQTSNYGYTF

v_call: TRBV9
clone_size: few
d_call: -
j_call: TRBJ1-1
cdr3_nt: TGTGCCAGCACCCTGGGGGGATGGAACACTGAAGCTTTCTTT
cdr3_aa: CASTLGGWNTEAFF

v_call: TRBV6-5
clone_size: -
d_call: TRBD1
j_call: TRBJ1-2
cdr3_nt: TGTGCCATCTCCGAGGGACAGGATAACTATGGCTACACCTTC
cdr3_aa: CAISEGQDNYGYTF

v_call: TRBV11-2
clone_size: -
d_call: TRBD2
j_call: TRBJ2-7
cdr3_nt: TGTGCCAGCAGCTTATCCGCGGGGGTGGATAAGTACTTC
cdr3_aa: CASSLSAGVDKYF

v_call: TRBV11-2
clone_size: -
d_call: -
j_call: TRBJ1-6
cdr3_nt: TGTGCCAGCAGCTTTTTGGGCCCTAATTCACCCCTCCACTTT
cdr3_aa: CASSFLGPNSPLHF

v_call: TRBV18
clone_size: -
d_call: -
j_call: TRBJ1-3
cdr3_nt: TGTGCCAGCTCACAAACCAGGGCCTCCTCTGGAAACACCATATATTTT
cdr3_aa: CASSQTRASSGNTIYF

v_call: TRBV4-3
clone_size: few
d_call: -
j_call: TRBJ1-5
cdr3_nt: TGCGCCAGCAGCCAAGATCTCTCAGGGCGAAATCAGCCCCAGCATTTT
cdr3_aa: CASSQDLSGRNQPQHF

v_call: TRBV12-3/TRBV12-4
clone_size: many
d_call: TRBD1
j_call: TRBJ1-6
cdr3_nt: TGTGCCAGCAGTTTGTGGACAGGGGGCGGTTCACCCCTCCACTTT
cdr3_aa: CASSLWTGGGSPLHF

v_call: TRBV7-2
clone_size: -
d_call: -
j_call: TRBJ1-2
cdr3_nt: TGTGCCAGCAGCCCAACCGTCCAGGGGATTAGGGCTAACTATGGCTACACCTTC
cdr3_aa: CASSPTVQGIRANYGYTF

v_call: TRBV20-1
clone_size: few
d_call: TRBD2
j_call: TRBJ2-7
cdr3_nt: TGCAGTGCTGGGGGGACTAGCGGGAGAGGAGACGAGCAGTACTTC
cdr3_aa: CSAGGTSGRGDEQYF

v_call: TRBV2
clone_size: few
d_call: -
j_call: TRBJ2-2
cdr3_nt: TGTGCCAGCAAGACAGAATTCACCGGGGAGCTGTTTTTT
cdr3_aa: CASKTEFTGELFF

v_call: TRBV12-3/TRBV12-4
clone_size: -
d_call: TRBD1
j_call: TRBJ1-1
cdr3_nt: TGTGCCAGCGCCACGACAGGGCCCGCTGAAGCTTTCTTT
cdr3_aa: CASATTGPAEAFF

v_call: TRBV7-2
clone_size: few
d_call: -
j_call: TRBJ1-6
cdr3_nt: TGTGCCAGCAGTTTAATGGTTGATTCACCCCTCCACTTT
cdr3_aa: CASSLMVDSPLHF

v_call: TRBV2
clone_size: once
d_call: -
j_call: TRBJ2-7
cdr3_nt: TGTGCCAGCAGCCAGGGGCCGGGACGGGCCCCTACCGAGCAGTACTTC
cdr3_aa: CASSQGPGRAPTEQYF

v_call: TRBV2
clone_size: -
d_call: -
j_call: TRBJ2-5
cdr3_nt: TGTGCCAGCAGTGCTAGTACCATCGAGACCCAGTACTTC
cdr3_aa: CASSASTIETQYF

v_call: TRBV5-1
clone_size: -
d_call: -
j_call: TRBJ2-2
cdr3_nt: TGCGCCAGCAGCTTGGCCGTGGGAGATCACGGGGAGCTGTTTTTT
cdr3_aa: CASSLAVGDHGELFF

v_call: TRBV25-1
clone_size: many
d_call: -
j_call: TRBJ1-1
cdr3_nt: TGTGCCAGCAGTGATCTCCCTGGTGGCAGTGAAGCTTTCTTT
cdr3_aa: CASSDLPGGSEAFF